This T cell receptor (beta chain) was found in a study of blood T cell repertoires in COVID-19. Study information: Italy, Spain and the United States were the sources of the convalescent and acute COVID-19 samples. Nucleic acid was either cDNA or gDNA, and it came from T cells, B-cell-depleted T cells, or PBMCs.

Sequencing was performed with immunoSEQ multiplex PCR; in TCRdb, only in-frame clones are kept and a portion is missing. The sample has 150,000 to 200,000 clones; around 81% are singletons. This CDR3 comprises 15 residues. The V gene lost 0 bases and the J gene lost 5 bases, with 14 bases spanning the gap. Germline-derived CDR1 and CDR2 are SEHNR and FQNEAQ (reference sequence). This TCR was recovered from a man aged 55-75 years with COVID-19, enrolled during active disease. The gene calls are TRBV7-9 and TRBJ2-7; D is unresolved. The sample consisted of peripheral blood. In nucleotides, the CDR3 is TGTGCCAGCAGCTTAGCATCCGGGTTCTCTGACGAGCAGTACTTC. Translation: CASSLASGFSDEQYF.